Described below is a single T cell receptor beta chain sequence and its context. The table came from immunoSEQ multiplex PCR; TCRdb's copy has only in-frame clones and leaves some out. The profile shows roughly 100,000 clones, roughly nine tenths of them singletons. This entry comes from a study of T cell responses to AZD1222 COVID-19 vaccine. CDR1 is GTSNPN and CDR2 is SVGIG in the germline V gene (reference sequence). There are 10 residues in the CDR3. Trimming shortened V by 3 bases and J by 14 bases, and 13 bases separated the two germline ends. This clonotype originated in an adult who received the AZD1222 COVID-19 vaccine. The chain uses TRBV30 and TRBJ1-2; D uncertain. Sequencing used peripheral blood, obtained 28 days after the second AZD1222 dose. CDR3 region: CAWRAGGVTF. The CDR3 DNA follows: TGTGCCTGGAGGGCCGGCGGAGTAACCTTC.